A single sample is the source of the 27 T cell receptor beta chains below, sequenced in a study of identical twins. TCRdb processed the 5' RACE reads anew with MiXCR; each CDR3 protein has one entry. The sample lists hundreds of thousands of distinct CDR3 sequences; 5.5% to 7.5% were seen once. The sequenced material came from naive T cells sorted from blood. The receptors originated from a man between 18 and 35 years old in good health.

Only a few counts were recorded for this clonotype. This chain links TRBV6-1 with TRBJ2-1; 10 nucleotides agree with TRBD2. The V and J ends lost 3 bases and 5 bases, in that order; junction bases with no gene match: 4. The CDR3 consists of 15 residues. CDR1 is MNHNS and CDR2 is SASEGT in the germline V gene. The CDR3 loop is CASSESGRENNEQFF. In DNA, the CDR3 is TGTGCCAGCAGTGAGAGCGGGAGGGAGAACAATGAGCAGTTCTTC.

This chain links TRBV12-3 or TRBV12-4 with TRBJ2-1, with 7 bases aligning to TRBD2. Trimming cost V 6 bases and J 8 bases; bases outside gene matches: 13. The CDR3 has 15 amino acids. The CDR3 sequence: CASRARENGFHEQFF. The CDR3 nucleotides read TGTGCCAGCAGAGCGCGGGAGAACGGGTTCCATGAGCAGTTCTTC.

In this sample, this clonotype turned up many times. V and J are TRBV7-6 and TRBJ2-7; 7 nucleotides align to TRBD1. The CDR3 is 15 amino acids. The V segment lost 5 bases and the J segment 2 bases; nucleotides outside the gene matches: 9. Germline V gene lookup returns CDR1 SGHVS and CDR2 FNYEAQ. CDR3 protein: CASSLGQVRTYEQYF. The CDR3 bases are TGTGCCAGCAGCCTCGGACAGGTGCGAACCTACGAGCAGTACTTC.

In its sample, this clonotype was seen a few times. The chain couples TRBV5-1 to TRBJ2-1, with 12 bases matching TRBD2. The CDR3 is 17 residues long. Germline V CDR1 and CDR2: SGHRS, YFSETQ. The V gene end was trimmed by 0 bases and the J gene end by 7 bases; junction bases not matched to a gene: 8. The CDR3 sequence is CASSLAGASGRGNEQFF. In nucleotides, the CDR3 is TGCGCCAGCAGCTTGGCCGGGGCTAGCGGGAGGGGGAATGAGCAGTTCTTC.

In its sample, this clonotype was seen many times. The CDR3 DNA reads TGCGCCAGCAGCCCGACAACGACTGGACAGGGATTATATGGCTACACCTTC. Translation: CASSPTTTGQGLYGYTF. The chain couples TRBV5-1 to TRBJ1-2, with 8 bases aligning to TRBD1. The germline gives CDR1 SGHRS, CDR2 YFSETQ. The CDR3 is 17 amino acids. The V and J ends lost 4 bases and 5 bases, in that order; junction bases with no gene match: 16.

This clonotype was seen more than once but under ten times. The V call is TRBV12-3 or TRBV12-4, the J call TRBJ1-2; D is undetermined. The V end lost 3 bases, the J end lost 7 bases, and 18 bases lay between the germline ends. The CDR3 loop spans 15 amino acids. CDR3: CASSFLAQDSGGYTF. The CDR3 DNA is TGTGCCAGCAGTTTTCTCGCGCAGGACTCCGGTGGCTACACCTTC.

The chain combines TRBV29-1 with TRBJ2-1; D unclear. Germline V gene lookup returns CDR1 SQVTM and CDR2 ANQGSEA. This CDR3 has 10 amino acids. Between the trimmed V and J ends, which lost 3 bases and 9 bases, there was a span of 6 bases. DNA for the CDR3: TGCAGCGTTGAGCGGATTGAGCAGTTCTTC. Residues: CSVERIEQFF.

This clonotype was found many times. V is TRBV20-1 and J is TRBJ2-7, with TRBD2 matching 9 bases. The CDR3 has 14 amino acids. CDR1 DFQATT and CDR2 SNEGSKA come from the germline V gene (reference sequence). V shed 3 bases and J 3 bases; nucleotides not matched to a gene: 6. CDR3 sequence (DNA): TGCAGTGCTAGCGGCGGGAGGGTTAACTACGAGCAGTACTTC. Its translation: CSASGGRVNYEQYF.

This clonotype appeared many times. The chain combines TRBV12-3 or TRBV12-4 with TRBJ2-7; tentatively, D is TRBD1 or TRBD2 (7 bases each). The V end lost 3 bases, the J end lost 5 bases, and 14 bases lay between the germline ends. This CDR3 is 14 amino acids long. The CDR3 bases are TGTGCCAGCAGTTTGGGGGAGGGGGCCCACGAGCAGTACGTC. Its translation is CASSLGEGAHEQYV.

Many counts were recorded for this clonotype. V gene TRBV7-8 combines with J gene TRBJ2-1; D remains unclear. The CDR3 length is 14 residues. Deletions cut 0 bases from V and 6 bases from J, with 9 bases between. Looked up from germline, CDR1 is SGHVS and CDR2 is FQNEAQ. The CDR3 DNA reads as TGTGCCAGCAGCTTAGCACATTTGGGCAATGAGCAGTTCTTC. Protein: CASSLAHLGNEQFF.

The table lists this clonotype with many counts. The chain carries TRBV5-5 and TRBJ2-7; D is undetermined. Looked up from germline, CDR1 is SGHKS and CDR2 is YYEKEE (reference sequence). Trimming pared 4 bases from V and 3 bases from J, leaving 8 bases between. The CDR3 extends over 12 amino acids. CDR3 loop: CASSVDNYEQYF. The CDR3 region has the DNA TGTGCCAGCAGCGTTGACAACTACGAGCAGTACTTC.

The sample holds many counts of this clonotype. This chain uses TRBV20-1 with TRBJ2-1, with 7 bases matching TRBD2. The J segment lost 9 bases and the V segment lost 6 bases, leaving 8 bases of the junction unmatched. Looked up from germline, CDR1 is DFQATT and CDR2 is SNEGSKA (reference sequence). The CDR3 covers 12 residues. The CDR3 DNA follows: TGCAGTGCGGATGACACTAGCGCTGAGCAGTTCTTC. This gives the protein CSADDTSAEQFF.

The chain uses TRBV5-1 and TRBJ1-2; 7 positions match TRBD1. Germline CDR1 and CDR2: SGHRS and YFSETQ. V gave up 6 bases and J gave up 6 bases; unmatched junction bases: 8. The CDR3 spans 13 residues. DNA of the CDR3: TGCGCCAGCAACCAACAGGGGCTTGATGGCTACACCTTC. Protein sequence: CASNQQGLDGYTF.

J is TRBJ2-7 and V is TRBV18; TRBD1 might be the D (6 bases). The CDR3 consists of 16 residues. Germline assignment: CDR1 KGHSH and CDR2 LQKENI. V was trimmed by 4 bases and J by 7 bases, leaving 23 bases between them. CDR3 sequence: CASSRNLQGPRGEQYF. The CDR3 DNA is TGTGCCAGCTCACGAAACCTACAGGGCCCCCGTGGGGAGCAGTACTTC.

This clonotype was found many times. The chain combines TRBV6-5 with TRBJ2-1; maybe TRBD1 (5 bases). The CDR3 covers 11 residues. CDR1 is MNHEY and CDR2 is SVGAGI in the germline V gene. The V gene lost 2 bases and the J gene lost 12 bases, with 8 bases spanning the gap. The CDR3 DNA reads TGTGCCAGCAGTTACCAGACAGTGCAGTTCTTC. It specifies CASSYQTVQFF.

This clonotype was detected many times. This rearrangement joins TRBV20-1 to TRBJ1-1; TRBD1 aligns across 7 bases. Germline V lookup: CDR1 DFQATT, CDR2 SNEGSKA (reference sequence). V trimming: 3 bases; J trimming: 8 bases; junction bases outside the gene matches: 12. The CDR3 has 14 residues. The CDR3 DNA is TGCAGTGCTAGCCGACAGGGCGCGGGGTGGGAAGCTTTCTTT. The encoded protein is CSASRQGAGWEAFF.

The V gene is TRBV10-3, the J gene TRBJ2-5, with 9 bases identical to TRBD2. V lost 1 base, J lost 4 bases, and 4 bases stayed unmatched. The CDR3 consists of 15 residues. Germline CDR1 and CDR2: ENHRY and SYGVKD. The CDR3 DNA reads TGTGCCATCAGTGAGTGGGGACTAGCTGGAGAGACCCAGTACTTC. Translation: CAISEWGLAGETQYF.

This clonotype appeared many times. The chain joins TRBV6-1 to TRBJ1-1; D gene uncertain. Looked up from germline, CDR1 is MNHNS and CDR2 is SASEGT. Trimming removed 6 bases from V and 7 bases from J, with 15 bases in between. The CDR3 totals 13 residues. The CDR3 DNA follows: TGTGCCAGCAGAACCGGGAGAGCATATGAAGCTTTCTTT. It is translated as CASRTGRAYEAFF.

This chain connects TRBV29-1 to TRBJ2-7; TRBD2 matches 13 bases. CDR3 length: 16 residues. V lost 5 bases, J lost 0 bases, and 7 bases stayed unmatched. Germline lookup yields CDR1 SQVTM and CDR2 ANQGSEA. This CDR3 is CSVRGLAGDSSYEQYF. The CDR3 DNA is TGCAGCGTTCGAGGACTAGCGGGAGACTCCTCCTACGAGCAGTACTTC.

The J gene is TRBJ2-5, the V gene TRBV29-1; 10 positions match TRBD2. Trimming took 2 bases from V and 5 from J; bases not matched to a gene: 11. Germline V gene sequence: CDR1 SQVTM, CDR2 ANQGSEA. The CDR3 length is 16 residues. CDR3 in amino acids: CSVELAGDIRGETQYF. CDR3 nucleotide sequence: TGCAGCGTTGAACTAGCGGGAGACATACGCGGGGAGACCCAGTACTTC.

This clonotype occurred once. In DNA, the CDR3 is TGTGCCTGGAGCGGGGGCTCCTACGAGCAGTACGTC. Its protein product is CAWSGGSYEQYV. The chain couples TRBV30 to TRBJ2-7; possibly TRBD2 for D (6 bases). The CDR3 has 12 amino acids. V lost 3 bases to trimming and J lost 0 bases, with 6 bases between them. Looked up from germline, CDR1 is GTSNPN and CDR2 is SVGIG (reference sequence).

The table lists this clonotype with many counts. The chain combines TRBV11-2 with TRBJ2-1; D is uncertain. The germline gives CDR1 SGHAT, CDR2 FQNNGV. The CDR3 runs to 14 residues. V lost 5 bases, J lost 4 bases, and 12 bases lay in between. The CDR3 loop reads CASSITREYNEQFF. DNA of the CDR3: TGTGCCAGCAGCATTACCCGAGAGTACAATGAGCAGTTCTTC.

At least ten counts were recorded for this clonotype. The chain uses TRBV28 and TRBJ1-6, with 9 bases that match TRBD1. Germline CDR1 is MDHEN and CDR2 is SYDVKM. CDR3 size: 16 residues. The junction had 8 bases not matched to a gene; V was cut back by 6 bases and J by 5 bases. The CDR3 is CASSLGGTGHNSPLHF. CDR3 in DNA: TGTGCCAGCAGCCTAGGCGGGACAGGGCATAATTCACCCCTCCACTTT.

This clonotype has just a few counts. V gene TRBV5-1 combines with J gene TRBJ2-7, with 7 nucleotides matching TRBD1. This CDR3 comprises 15 residues. Trimming removed 4 bases from V and 2 bases from J; junction bases left unmatched: 9. Germline V gene lookup returns CDR1 SGHRS and CDR2 YFSETQ. CDR3 sequence reads: CASSIPTGTTYEQYF. The CDR3 DNA reads as TGCGCCAGCAGCATTCCGACAGGGACAACCTACGAGCAGTACTTC.

This clonotype occurred many times. CDR3 bases: TGCGCCAGCAGCGGCGACAGGGGGGAAGAGACCCAGTACTTC. Translation: CASSGDRGEETQYF. This sequence joins TRBV5-1 and TRBJ2-5; TRBD1 matches at 9 bases. CDR1 and CDR2 from the germline V gene are SGHRS and YFSETQ. With 4 bases clipped from V and 3 bases from J, the junction kept 4 bases outside the gene matches. The CDR3 has 14 amino acids.

V and J are TRBV15 and TRBJ2-1, with TRBD2 identical over 9 bases. The germline CDR1 and CDR2 sequences are LNHNV and YYDKDF (reference sequence). V was clipped by 6 bases and J by 10 bases; unmatched bases: 13. The CDR3 contains 15 residues. The CDR3 nucleotides are TGTGCCACCAGTAATCGGCGGGAGGGCCGGGGAGAGCAGTTCTTC. Its translation: CATSNRREGRGEQFF.

This clonotype was found many times. V gene TRBV11-1 combines with J gene TRBJ2-1, with D perhaps assigned TRBD1 or TRBD2 (5 bases each). V lost 10 bases to trimming and J lost 4 bases, with 14 bases between them. Per the germline V gene, CDR1 is SGHAT and CDR2 is FQDESV (reference sequence). The CDR3 sequence is 13 residues long. The CDR3 DNA reads TGTGCCACCACTAGTACAGGTTACAATGAGCAGTTCTTC. Encoded protein: CATTSTGYNEQFF.